This T cell receptor (beta chain) was sequenced during a study of blood T cells in healthy people across ages. A second PCR of roughly 7 to 11 cycles used a sample-barcoded 5' primer and a J-beta primer mix. Via MiXCR, TCRdb re-called the 5' RACE reads, giving one row per CDR3 protein. The sample lists about 1.6 million distinct CDR3 sequences, approximately 32% seen once, with around 11% in the top ten. Trimming stripped 0 bases from V and 3 bases from J, with 9 bases between. This CDR3 comprises 15 residues. Looked up from germline, CDR1 is MNHEY and CDR2 is SMNVEV (reference sequence). The sample holds a few counts of this clonotype.

Sequenced sample: blood. The TCR comes from a woman aged 25-40 years in good health. The chain has TRBV27 and TRBJ1-5; the D is unclear. CDR3 loop: CASSLSRTPNQPQHF. The CDR3 DNA is TGTGCCAGCAGTTTATCCAGGACTCCCAATCAGCCCCAGCATTTT.